These 9 T cell receptor beta chains were sequenced from one sample in a study of Tregs in tolerant kidney transplant recipients. Mixed chimerism was transient after nonmyeloablative marrow transplants from related graft donors. The method was immunoSEQ multiplex PCR; TCRdb's version includes in-frame clones alone and lacks a portion of them. The data hold about 81,000 clones, with roughly 90% observed a single time. The sequences come from CD4+ T cells from blood (PBMCs), collected 24 months after the transplant. The receptors shown here come from a human patient who received a combined kidney and bone marrow transplant. Some T cells may have come from the graft donor.

The chain joins TRBV5-1 to TRBJ1-1, with 8 bases lining up with TRBD1. CDR3 length: 14 amino acids. The V gene's germline CDR1 is SGHRS and CDR2 YFSETQ. J was trimmed by 2 bases and V by 4 bases; bases with no gene match: 4. The CDR3 is CASSRGQGNTEAFF. In nucleotides, the CDR3 is TGCGCCAGCAGCCGAGGACAGGGAAACACTGAAGCTTTCTTT.

The gene calls are TRBV30 and TRBJ2-5; a weak D match, TRBD2 (6 bases). The CDR3 has 13 amino acids. Per the germline V gene, CDR1 is GTSNPN and CDR2 is SVGIG (reference sequence). Trimming cost V 1 base and J 5 bases, with 11 bases left between them. CDR3 DNA: TGTGCCTGGAGTGGGGGACGGGGGGAGACCCAGTACTTC. Translating gives CAWSGGRGETQYF.

The J gene is TRBJ2-1, the V gene TRBV25-1; D perhaps matches TRBD1 (6 bases). The CDR3 is 15 amino acids. V lost 8 bases and J 0 bases, leaving 14 bases between the germline ends. Germline assignment: CDR1 MGHDK and CDR2 SYGVNS. The CDR3 loop is CASERGQFSYNEQFF. The CDR3 nucleotides are TGTGCCAGCGAAAGAGGACAGTTCTCCTACAATGAGCAGTTCTTC.

The chain has TRBV30 and TRBJ2-5, with 7 bases aligning to TRBD1. The CDR3 is 12 residues long. Germline V gene lookup returns CDR1 GTSNPN and CDR2 SVGIG (reference sequence). The trim removed 5 bases at V and 2 bases at J, leaving 2 bases unmatched. DNA of the CDR3: TGTGCCTGGGGACAGGCACAAGAGACCCAGTACTTC. Translated, it gives CAWGQAQETQYF.

The rearrangement joins TRBV2 to TRBJ2-5, with D unclear. The CDR3 sequence is 15 residues long. Trimming removed 1 base at V and 8 bases at J, with 17 bases between. CDR1 SNHLY and CDR2 FYNNEI come from the germline V gene. This CDR3 reads CASSEDGFSPDTQYF. For the CDR3, the DNA is TGTGCCAGCAGTGAAGATGGCTTCTCGCCAGATACCCAGTACTTC.

The chain is built from TRBV5-6 and TRBJ2-4; 7 nucleotides line up with TRBD1. The CDR3 covers 15 residues. The V segment lost 3 bases and the J segment 7 bases; nucleotides outside the gene matches: 10. The germline V gene encodes CDR1 SGHDT and CDR2 YYEEEE. The CDR3 reads CASSSIQGIENIQYF. DNA of the CDR3: TGTGCCAGCAGCTCCATACAGGGGATAGAGAACATTCAGTACTTC.

This sequence joins TRBV2 and TRBJ1-4; 7 bases map to TRBD1. Germline trimming cut 6 bases from V and 7 bases from J; bases unmatched to any gene: 5. Germline V gene lookup returns CDR1 SNHLY and CDR2 FYNNEI. This CDR3 contains 13 residues. The CDR3 spells CASRDHRGEKLFF. The CDR3 DNA reads TGTGCCAGCAGAGATCACAGGGGTGAAAAACTGTTTTTT.

V usage is TRBV14 and J usage is TRBJ2-7, with TRBD1 matching over 7 bases. The CDR3 sequence is 12 residues long. The ends lost 5 bases at V and 4 bases at J; junction bases unmatched: 2. The V gene's germline CDR1 is SGHDN and CDR2 FVKESK. CDR3 residues: CASSKQGYEQYF. In DNA, the CDR3 is TGTGCCAGCAGCAAACAGGGGTACGAGCAGTACTTC.

This chain uses TRBV30 with TRBJ1-1, with 9 bases matching TRBD1. V dropped 4 bases and J dropped 0; count of bases not matched to a gene: 15. This CDR3 has 18 amino acids. In germline, CDR1 is GTSNPN, CDR2 SVGIG (reference sequence). CDR3 sequence reads: CAWIYRDRARAMNTEAFF. The CDR3 nucleotides are TGTGCCTGGATCTACCGGGACAGGGCACGGGCAATGAACACTGAAGCTTTCTTT.